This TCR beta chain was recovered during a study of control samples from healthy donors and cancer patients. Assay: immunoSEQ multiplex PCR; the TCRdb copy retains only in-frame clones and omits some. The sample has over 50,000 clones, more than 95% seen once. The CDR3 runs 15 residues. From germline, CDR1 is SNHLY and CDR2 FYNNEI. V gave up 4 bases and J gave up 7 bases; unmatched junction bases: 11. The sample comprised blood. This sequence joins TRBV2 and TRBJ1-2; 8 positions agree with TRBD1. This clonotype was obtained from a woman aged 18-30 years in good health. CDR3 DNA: TGTGCCAGCAGTGCCCACACGACAGGGGTAGTTGGCTACACCTTC. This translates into CASSAHTTGVVGYTF.